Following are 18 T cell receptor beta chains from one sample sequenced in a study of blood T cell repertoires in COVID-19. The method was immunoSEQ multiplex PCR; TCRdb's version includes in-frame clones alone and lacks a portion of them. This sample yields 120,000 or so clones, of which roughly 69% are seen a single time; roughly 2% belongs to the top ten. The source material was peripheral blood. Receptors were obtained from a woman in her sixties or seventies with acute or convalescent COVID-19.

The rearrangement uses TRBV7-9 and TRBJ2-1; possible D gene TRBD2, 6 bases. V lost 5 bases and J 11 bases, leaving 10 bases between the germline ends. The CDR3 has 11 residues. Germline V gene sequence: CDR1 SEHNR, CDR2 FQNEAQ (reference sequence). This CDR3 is CASSAWTKQFF. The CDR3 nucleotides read TGTGCCAGCAGCGCGTGGACTAAGCAGTTCTTC.

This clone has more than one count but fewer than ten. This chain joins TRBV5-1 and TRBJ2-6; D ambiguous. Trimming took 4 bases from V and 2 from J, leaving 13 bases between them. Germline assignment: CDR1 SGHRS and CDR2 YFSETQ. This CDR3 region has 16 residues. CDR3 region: CASSKQDRTGANVLTF. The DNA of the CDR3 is TGCGCCAGCAGCAAGCAAGATAGAACTGGGGCCAACGTCCTGACTTTC.

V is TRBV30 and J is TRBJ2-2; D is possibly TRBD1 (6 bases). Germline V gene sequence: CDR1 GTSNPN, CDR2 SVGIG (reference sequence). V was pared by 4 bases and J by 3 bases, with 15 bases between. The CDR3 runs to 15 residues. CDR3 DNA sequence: TGTGCCTGGACTTTCCAGGGGACGGACACCGGGGAGCTGTTTTTT. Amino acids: CAWTFQGTDTGELFF.

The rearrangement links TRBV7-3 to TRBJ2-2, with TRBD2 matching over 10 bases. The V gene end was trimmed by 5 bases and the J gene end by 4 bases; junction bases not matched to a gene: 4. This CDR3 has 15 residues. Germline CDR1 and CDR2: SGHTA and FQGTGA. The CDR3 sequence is CASSQLAGTTGELFF. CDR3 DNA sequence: TGTGCCAGCAGCCAACTAGCGGGAACCACCGGGGAGCTGTTTTTT.

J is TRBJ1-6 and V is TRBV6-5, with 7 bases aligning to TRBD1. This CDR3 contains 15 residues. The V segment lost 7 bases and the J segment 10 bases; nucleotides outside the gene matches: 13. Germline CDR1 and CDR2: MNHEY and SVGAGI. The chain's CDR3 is CASKPDQGVGSPLHF. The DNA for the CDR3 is TGTGCCAGCAAGCCCGACCAGGGGGTCGGCTCACCCCTCCACTTT.

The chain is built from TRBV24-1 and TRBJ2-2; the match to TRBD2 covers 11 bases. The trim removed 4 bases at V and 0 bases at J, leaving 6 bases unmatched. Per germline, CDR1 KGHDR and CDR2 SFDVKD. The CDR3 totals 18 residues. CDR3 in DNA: TGTGCCACCAGTGAAGTTCCGGGACTAGCGGCGAACACCGGGGAGCTGTTTTTT. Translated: CATSEVPGLAANTGELFF.

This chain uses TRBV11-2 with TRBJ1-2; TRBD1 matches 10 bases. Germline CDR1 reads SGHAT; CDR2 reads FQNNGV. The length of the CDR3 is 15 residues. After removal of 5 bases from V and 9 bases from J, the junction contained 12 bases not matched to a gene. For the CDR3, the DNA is TGTGCCAGCAGCCCCGGGACAGGGGTCTTCTTCAGCTACACCTTC. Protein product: CASSPGTGVFFSYTF.

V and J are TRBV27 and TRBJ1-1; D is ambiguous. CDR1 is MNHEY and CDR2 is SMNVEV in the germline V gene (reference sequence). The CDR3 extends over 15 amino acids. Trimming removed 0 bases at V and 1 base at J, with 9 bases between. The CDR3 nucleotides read TGTGCCAGCAGTTTATCACGGGTAGGGAACACTGAAGCTTTCTTT. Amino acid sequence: CASSLSRVGNTEAFF.

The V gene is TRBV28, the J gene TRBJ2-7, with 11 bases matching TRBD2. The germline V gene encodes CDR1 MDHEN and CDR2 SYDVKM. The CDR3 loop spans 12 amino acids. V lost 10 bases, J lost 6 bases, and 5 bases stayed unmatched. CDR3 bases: TGTGCCACCAATAGCGGGAGGGCCGAGCAGTACTTC. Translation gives CATNSGRAEQYF. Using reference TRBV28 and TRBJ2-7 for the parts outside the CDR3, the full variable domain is DVKVTQSSRYLVKRTGEKVFLECVQDMDHENMFWYRQDPGLGLRLIYFSYDVKMKEKGDIPEGYSVSREKKERFSLILESASTNQTSMYLCATNSGRAEQYFGPGTRLTVT.

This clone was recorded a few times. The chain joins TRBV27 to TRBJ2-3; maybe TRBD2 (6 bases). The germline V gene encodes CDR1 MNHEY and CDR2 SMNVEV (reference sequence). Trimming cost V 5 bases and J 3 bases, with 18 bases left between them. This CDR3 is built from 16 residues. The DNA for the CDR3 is TGTGCCAGCAGTACTATACGGGGGACGGGGACAGATACGCAGTATTTT. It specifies CASSTIRGTGTDTQYF.

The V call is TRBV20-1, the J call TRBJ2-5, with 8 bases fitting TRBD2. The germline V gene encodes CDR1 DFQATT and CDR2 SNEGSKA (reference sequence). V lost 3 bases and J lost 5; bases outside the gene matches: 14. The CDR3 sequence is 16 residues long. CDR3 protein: CSASSLPGGLRETQYF. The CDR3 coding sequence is TGCAGTGCTAGTTCCCTACCGGGGGGGCTTAGGGAGACCCAGTACTTC.

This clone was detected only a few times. The CDR3 DNA sequence: TGTGCCAGCAGTGTCTATGGGACAGCGACGTCGCAACCGTCACCCCTCCACTTT. It yields the protein CASSVYGTATSQPSPLHF. The chain has TRBV6-1 and TRBJ1-6; 7 bases agree with TRBD1. This CDR3 contains 18 residues. CDR1 is MNHNS, CDR2 SASEGT, per germline. J was trimmed by 10 bases and V by 4 bases; bases with no gene match: 19.

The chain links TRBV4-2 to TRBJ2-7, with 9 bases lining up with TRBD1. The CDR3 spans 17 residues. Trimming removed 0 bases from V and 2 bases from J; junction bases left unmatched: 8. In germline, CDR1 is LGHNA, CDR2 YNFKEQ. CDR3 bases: TGTGCCAGCAGCCAAGATAGGGGGACAGGGTCAGCCTACGAGCAGTACTTC. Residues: CASSQDRGTGSAYEQYF.

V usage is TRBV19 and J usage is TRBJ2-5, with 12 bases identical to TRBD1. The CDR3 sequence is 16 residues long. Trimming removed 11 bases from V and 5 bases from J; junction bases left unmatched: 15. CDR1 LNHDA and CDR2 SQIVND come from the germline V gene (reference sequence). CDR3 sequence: CASAESGTGGWETQYF. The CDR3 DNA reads TGTGCCTCAGCAGAGTCCGGGACAGGGGGCTGGGAGACCCAGTACTTC.

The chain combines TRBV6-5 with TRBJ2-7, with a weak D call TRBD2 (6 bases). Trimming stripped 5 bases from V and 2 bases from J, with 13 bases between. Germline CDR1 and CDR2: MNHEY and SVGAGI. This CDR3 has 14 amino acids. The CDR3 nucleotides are TGTGCCAGCAGTCAGGACGGAGGGGCCTACGAGCAGTACTTC. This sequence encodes CASSQDGGAYEQYF.

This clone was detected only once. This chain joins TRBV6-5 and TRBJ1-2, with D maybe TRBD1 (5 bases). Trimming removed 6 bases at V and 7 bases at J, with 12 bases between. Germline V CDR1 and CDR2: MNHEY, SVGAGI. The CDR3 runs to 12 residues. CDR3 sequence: CASSQSQGGYTF. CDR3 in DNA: TGTGCCAGCAGCCAGAGCCAGGGTGGCTACACCTTC.

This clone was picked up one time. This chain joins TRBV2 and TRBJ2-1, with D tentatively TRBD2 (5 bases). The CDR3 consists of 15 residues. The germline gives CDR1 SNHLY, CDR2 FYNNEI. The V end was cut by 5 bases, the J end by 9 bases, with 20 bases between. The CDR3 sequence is CASSPLSSGEAEQFF. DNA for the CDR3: TGTGCCAGCAGTCCTCTATCGAGCGGAGAAGCTGAGCAGTTCTTC. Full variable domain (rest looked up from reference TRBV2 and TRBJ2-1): EPEVTQTPSHQVTQMGQEVILRCVPISNHLYFYWYRQILGQKVEFLVSFYNNEISEKSEIFDDQFSVERPDGSNFTLKIRSTKLEDSAMYFCASSPLSSGEAEQFFGPGTRLTVL.

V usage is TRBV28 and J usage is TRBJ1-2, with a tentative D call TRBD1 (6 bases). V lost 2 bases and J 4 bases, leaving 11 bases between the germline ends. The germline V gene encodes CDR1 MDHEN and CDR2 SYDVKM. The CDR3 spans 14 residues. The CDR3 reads CASSLRARGYGYTF. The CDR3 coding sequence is TGTGCCAGCAGTTTACGAGCCAGGGGCTATGGCTACACCTTC.